The 24 T cell receptor beta chains in this list originate from one sample, sequenced in a study of T cell responses to AZD1222 COVID-19 vaccine. TCRdb's table, derived via immunoSEQ multiplex PCR, lists solely in-frame clones and lacks some. The sample lists about 190,000 clones, 80% to 90% occurring once. The sample consisted of peripheral blood, taken on day 0 of AZD1222 vaccination. Receptors originate from an adult in good health.

This clone was found once. The chain combines TRBV6-5 with TRBJ2-2, with D possibly being TRBD2 (6 bases). Germline V lookup: CDR1 MNHEY, CDR2 SVGAGI. This CDR3 contains 14 residues. V lost 8 bases and J 4 bases, leaving 14 bases between the germline ends. The DNA of the CDR3 is TGTGCCAGCGCTAGCGCTGGGGGCACCGGGGAGCTGTTTTTT. It codes for CASASAGGTGELFF.

The gene calls are TRBV3-1 (or the pseudogene TRBV3-2) and TRBJ2-7; no clear D gene. The CDR3 is 14 amino acids. Trimming removed 0 bases from V and 2 bases from J, with 8 bases in between. Germline CDR1 reads LGHDT; CDR2 reads YNNKEL (reference sequence). CDR3 residues: CASSQDTDPYEQYV. Here the CDR3 DNA reads TGTGCCAGCAGCCAAGATACGGACCCCTACGAGCAGTACGTC.

The chain joins TRBV6-2 or TRBV6-3 to TRBJ2-7; 10 bases match TRBD1. CDR1 is MNHEY and CDR2 is SVGEGT in the germline V gene. With V trimmed by 0 bases and J by 5 bases, 4 bases remained unmatched. This CDR3 spans 15 amino acids. The CDR3 sequence is CASSYSGTGANEQYF. The DNA of the CDR3 is TGTGCCAGCAGTTACTCCGGGACAGGGGCAAACGAGCAGTACTTC.

This clone came up a few times. J is TRBJ1-2 and V is TRBV28; D is unclear. Germline values: CDR1 MDHEN, CDR2 SYDVKM. The CDR3 length is 16 residues. Trimming shortened V by 5 bases and J by 3 bases, and 19 bases separated the two germline ends. CDR3 coding DNA: TGTGCCAGCAGTCAAAACCGGGCCGACGGATACTATGGCTACACCTTC. Residues: CASSQNRADGYYGYTF.

Details on this clone: Distinct nucleotide sequences in the sample also encode this CDR3. The chain couples TRBV9 to TRBJ2-3; D is unclear. V shed 0 bases and J shed 1 base, with 3 bases lying between them. Germline V gene data show CDR1 as SGDLS and CDR2 as YYNGEE. The CDR3 contains 13 residues. The CDR3 spells CASSVGGTDTQYF. The DNA for the CDR3 is TGTGCCAGCAGCGTAGGCGGCACAGATACGCAGTATTTT.

Note on this clone: Other DNA sequences within the sample encode an identical CDR3. The chain is built from TRBV7-9 and TRBJ1-1, with 8 bases lining up with TRBD1. After removal of 2 bases from V and 1 base from J, the junction contained 3 bases not matched to a gene. Germline V CDR1 and CDR2: SEHNR, FQNEAQ (reference sequence). This CDR3 contains 15 residues. The CDR3 DNA sequence: TGTGCCAGCAGCTTACTCGACAGGGGGAACACTGAAGCTTTCTTT. Translation: CASSLLDRGNTEAFF.

CDR3 sequence: CASSLGLAGGLGELFF. CDR3 nucleotides: TGTGCCAGCAGCTTGGGACTAGCGGGGGGCCTCGGGGAGCTGTTTTTT. The rearrangement joins TRBV5-4 to TRBJ2-2; 13 nucleotides line up with TRBD2. The germline CDR1 and CDR2 sequences are SGHNT and YYREEE (reference sequence). There are 16 residues in the CDR3. J lost 7 bases, V lost 0 bases, and 3 bases had no gene match.

This clone was counted many times. The CDR3 nucleotides read TGTGCCACCAGCAGAGTGGGCACAGATACGCAGTATTTT. This codes for CATSRVGTDTQYF. J is TRBJ2-3 and V is TRBV15; D unresolved. Per germline, CDR1 LNHNV and CDR2 YYDKDF (reference sequence). The CDR3 runs to 13 residues. Trimming took off 1 base at V and 1 base at J, with 3 bases between the two ends.

In this sample, this clone turned up once. CDR3 amino acids: CASSLLGYEQFF. DNA of the CDR3: TGTGCCAGCAGCTTACTGGGTTATGAGCAGTTCTTC. V gene TRBV7-3 combines with J gene TRBJ2-1; D unclear. The V end was cut by 2 bases, the J end by 8 bases, with 7 bases between. Germline V gene sequence: CDR1 SGHTA, CDR2 FQGTGA. The CDR3 is made up of 12 amino acids. The entire variable domain, with the rest obtained from reference TRBV7-3 and TRBJ2-1, is as follows: GAGVSQTPSNKVTEKGKYVELRCDPISGHTALYWYRQSLGQGPEFLIYFQGTGAADDSGLPNDRFFAVRPEGSVSTLKIQRTERGDSAVYLCASSLLGYEQFFGPGTRLTVL.

This rearrangement joins TRBV9 to TRBJ2-3, with D possibly matching TRBD1 (5 bases). V lost 0 bases and J 3 bases, leaving 11 bases between the germline ends. Germline-derived CDR1 and CDR2 are SGDLS and YYNGEE. This CDR3 comprises 15 residues. Here the CDR3 DNA reads TGTGCCAGCAGCGTAGGGGCAGGGTTGACAGATACGCAGTATTTT. Translating it yields CASSVGAGLTDTQYF.

This chain joins TRBV4-1 and TRBJ2-3; the match to TRBD2 covers 9 bases. The CDR3 is 16 amino acids. Germline loops: CDR1 MGHRA, CDR2 YSYEKL. Trimming cost V 1 base and J 2 bases; bases outside gene matches: 4. CDR3 DNA: TGCGCCAGCAGCCAAGTAGCGGGGGAATTCACAGATACGCAGTATTTT. Translating gives CASSQVAGEFTDTQYF.

The chain couples TRBV5-1 to TRBJ1-1; TRBD1 aligns across 9 bases. This CDR3 spans 18 amino acids. CDR1 is SGHRS and CDR2 is YFSETQ in the germline V gene. Germline trimming cut 2 bases from V and 0 bases from J; bases unmatched to any gene: 11. This CDR3 reads CASSLRALGQGLNTEAFF. The CDR3 nucleotides read TGCGCCAGCAGCTTAAGGGCATTAGGACAGGGGTTGAACACTGAAGCTTTCTTT.

The chain uses TRBV10-3 and TRBJ2-1; 9 bases match TRBD1. Germline CDR1 reads ENHRY; CDR2 reads SYGVKD. The CDR3 loop spans 15 amino acids. The junction had 11 bases not matched to a gene; V was cut back by 6 bases and J by 8 bases. The CDR3 nucleotides read TGTGCCATCAGGAACAGGGGGCACAGGGTCGATGAGCAGTTCTTC. It yields the protein CAIRNRGHRVDEQFF.

The chain is built from TRBV6-2 or TRBV6-3 and TRBJ1-2; TRBD1 agrees at 10 bases. CDR1 is MNHEY, CDR2 SVGEGT, per germline. The CDR3 contains 15 residues. V lost 4 bases, J lost 4 bases, and 6 bases stayed unmatched. CDR3 coding DNA: TGTGCCAGCAGTTCGGGGACAGGGGCCGTCTATGGCTACACCTTC. It codes for CASSSGTGAVYGYTF.

This clone appeared many times. The CDR3 DNA is TGTGCCAGCAGTTACTCGACAGGGGGAGGCTACGAGCAGTACTTC. This sequence encodes CASSYSTGGGYEQYF. The chain couples TRBV6-2 or TRBV6-3 to TRBJ2-7; 9 bases agree with TRBD1. V shed 0 bases, J shed 3 bases, and the junction held 3 bases outside the gene matches. CDR3 length: 15 amino acids. Germline lookup yields CDR1 MNHEY and CDR2 SVGEGT.

V and J are TRBV7-2 and TRBJ2-5; 16 nucleotides line up with TRBD2. Germline CDR1 reads SGHTA; CDR2 reads FQGNSA. The CDR3 runs to 17 residues. V dropped 5 bases and J dropped 2; count of bases not matched to a gene: 5. The CDR3 is CASSPPGLAGGQETQYF. CDR3 nucleotide sequence: TGTGCCAGCAGCCCCCCGGGACTAGCGGGGGGGCAAGAGACCCAGTACTTC. Together with reference TRBV7-2 and TRBJ2-5, the CDR3 gives the full variable domain: GAGVSQSPSNKVTEKGKDVELRCDPISGHTALYWYRQSLGQGLEFLIYFQGNSAPDKSGLPSDRFSAERTGGSVSTLTIQRTQQEDSAVYLCASSPPGLAGGQETQYFGPGTRLLVL.

This chain uses TRBV7-3 with TRBJ2-5; D might be TRBD2 (5 bases). The CDR3 has 17 amino acids. V was pared by 2 bases and J by 2 bases, with 18 bases between. Looked up from germline, CDR1 is SGHTA and CDR2 is FQGTGA. The CDR3 nucleotides are TGTGCCAGCAGCTTACCGATCTCGGTAGCGTATCAAGAGACCCAGTACTTC. Translating it yields CASSLPISVAYQETQYF.

This clone appeared a single time. CDR3 sequence (DNA): TGTGCCAGCCTCCTTCGTCAGGGGAGCAATCAGCCCCAGCATTTT. Its protein product is CASLLRQGSNQPQHF. The J gene is TRBJ1-5, the V gene TRBV28, with a tentative D call TRBD1 (6 bases). CDR3 length equals 15 residues. Germline assignment: CDR1 MDHEN and CDR2 SYDVKM. V gave up 8 bases and J gave up 1 base, with 15 bases separating them.

The chain combines TRBV5-5 with TRBJ2-5; D is perhaps TRBD1 (6 bases). Trimming took 0 bases from V and 3 from J, leaving 9 bases between them. From germline, CDR1 is SGHKS and CDR2 YYEKEE (reference sequence). The CDR3 is 14 residues long. Written as DNA, the CDR3 is TGTGCCAGCAGCTTGGTCCACAGGGAAGAGACCCAGTACTTC. Translating it yields CASSLVHREETQYF.

The CDR3 reads CASSRRTGGTEAFF. The CDR3 DNA reads as TGTGCCAGCAGCCGGAGGACAGGGGGCACTGAAGCTTTCTTT. The J gene is TRBJ1-1, the V gene TRBV14; 10 bases line up with TRBD1. CDR1 is SGHDN and CDR2 is FVKESK in the germline V gene. The CDR3 has 14 residues. V dropped 4 bases and J dropped 4; count of bases not matched to a gene: 3.

The gene calls are TRBV11-2 and TRBJ2-3; maybe TRBD2 (5 bases). V shed 5 bases and J shed 2 bases, with 11 bases lying between them. The CDR3 runs 14 residues. Germline V gene lookup returns CDR1 SGHAT and CDR2 FQNNGV. CDR3 region: CASSRHLATDTQYF. The DNA for the CDR3 is TGTGCCAGCAGCCGACATCTAGCCACAGATACGCAGTATTTT.

V gene TRBV11-2 combines with J gene TRBJ1-1, with 8 bases aligning to TRBD1. Germline-derived CDR1 and CDR2 are SGHAT and FQNNGV. The CDR3 length is 15 residues. V was pared by 4 bases and J by 6 bases, with 10 bases of the junction left unmatched. CDR3 nucleotide sequence: TGTGCCAGCAGCTCGCAGACAGGGGCCTGGGCTGAAGCTTTCTTT. As protein: CASSSQTGAWAEAFF.

The chain joins TRBV25-1 to TRBJ2-3; D unresolved. The germline CDR1 and CDR2 sequences are MGHDK and SYGVNS. The V and J ends lost 0 bases and 4 bases respectively, with 8 bases between them. The CDR3 is 14 residues long. The CDR3 loop reads CASSEYLAADTQYF. Here the CDR3 DNA reads TGTGCCAGCAGTGAATATCTGGCCGCAGATACGCAGTATTTT.

The rearrangement joins TRBV28 to TRBJ1-5; maybe TRBD1 (5 bases). This CDR3 contains 15 residues. Germline values: CDR1 MDHEN, CDR2 SYDVKM. Trimming removed 3 bases from V and 2 bases from J, with 11 bases in between. CDR3: CASSFRGGGNQPQHF. For the CDR3, the DNA is TGTGCCAGCAGTTTCCGGGGAGGGGGCAATCAGCCCCAGCATTTT.